This T cell receptor (beta chain) is drawn from a study of shared clonotypes between healthy human individuals (dated by TCRdb to 2019 to 2021). With regard to the full study: The cohort comprised two women and three men aged 18 to 49 years. To increase sequencing depth and limit assay-specific biases, TCR repertoire library preparation and sequencing were carried out by different laboratories using diverse techniques. For each donor, three plates each were used for CD4 naive and CD4 memory, two plates were used for CD8 naive, and one plate was used for CD8 memory. Per donor, leukapheresis produced somewhere between about 0.94 and 9.5 billion PBMCs. To estimate repertoire size and how much clonotype sharing occurs between individuals, the study deeply sequenced the blood TCR repertoires of about 5 healthy adults.

The donors were healthy, HIV-negative adults with no recently reported acute infections or vaccinations. All donors were Caucasian adults living in Nashville, Tennessee, USA. CD4+ T cells were enriched by magnetic negative selection, after which naive cells were positively selected on CD45RA and the negative fraction was taken as the memory subset. Blood was collected by leukapheresis, and PBMCs were isolated by Ficoll-Histopaque density gradient centrifugation and then cryopreserved in liquid nitrogen vapor phase. Purity and quantity of every magnetically sorted T cell population were checked by analytical flow cytometry. Genomic DNA was isolated from each sorted fraction and quantified by UV absorbance on a Nanodrop 2000c. Of note for this clone: Its antigen target is currently unknown. Base quality data are lacking; no much larger clone is found one base away.

The paper's findings and limits, for the study overall: Even with the large sequencing depth, rarefaction of the sorted-subset datasets indicated that sequencing was incomplete. Based on pairwise subsampling, the degree of clonotype sharing among donors was expected to be affected by sequencing depth. Compared with non-shared clonotypes, clonotypes shared by all four sorted-subset donors had higher generation probabilities. Sampling was restricted to blood, and TCR repertoires in tissue are likely to differ from TCR repertoires in blood. Estimated clonotype richness was generally larger for naive than for memory subsets. Around 5% of naive CD4, roughly 3.5% of naive CD8, 2.3% of memory CD4, and approximately 0.4% of memory CD8 clonotypes were shared across several donors. Because the study included only a small number of donors, the genetic and exposure-history diversity represented was limited.

Using the deep immunoSEQ assay, TCR CDR3 regions were amplified from genomic DNA by multiplex PCR. Genomic DNA extracted from each cell subset was distributed evenly over all wells of several immunoSEQ 96-well plates, and each plate served as one replicate. Each replicate PCR for sorted subsets received 150 to 250 ng genomic DNA, equal to roughly 30,000 T cell genomes. Purified libraries were measured with a Qubit 3.0 fluorometer, size-checked on a Bioanalyzer 2100, and measured again with the KAPA Library Quantification kit. Every immunoSEQ 96-well plate was sequenced on a dedicated single-read 150-cycle Illumina NextSeq 550 flow cell. The study's processing was this. Because the immunoSEQ output held only junctional sequences and lacked quality scores, the filtering could not match the filtering applied to full-length reads. Sequences were annotated with PyIR, a Python wrapper for IgBLAST v1.9, and V/J genes and CDR3 were assigned using IMGT germline references. Reads were removed for weak V/J assignments (E-value above 1e-6), missing CDR3, stop codons, out-of-frame junctions, or ambiguous translated residues. V3J clonotypes were defined as sequences sharing the same inferred V gene, J gene, and CDR3 amino acid sequence. The percentage overlap between two repertoires was calculated by dividing the number of shared unique clonotypes by the size of the smaller repertoire. Three approaches were used to assess repertoire richness: RTK rarefaction, the Chao1 estimator, and Recon v2.1 estimates of unobserved clonotypes. OLGA was used to compute generation probabilities for all TCRbeta clonotypes that the gDNA method yielded from a handful of donors. Entries here come from immuneACCESS through TCRdb and include only in-frame sequences with V and J called. Some clones fail to appear in such tables; in the studies checked, an unresolved V gene covers under half of the shortfall, and the cause of the remainder is unknown. V and J calls and clone size are copied from that table; D and trimming were computed from the DNA. Within this sample are 1 million to 1.3 million clones, with 70% to 80% of them counted one time only. The ten largest clones capture roughly 0.57% of the sample.

The germline V gene (reference sequence) specifies SGHNT as CDR1 and YYREEE as CDR2. The CDR3 spans 13 residues, from the cysteine through the phenylalanine. The sequence is cut down to CDR3 DNA, 39 bases in frame from base 1. Deletion took 4 bases off V and 10 bases off J, with a span of 17 bases between the germline ends. The chain uses TRBV5-4 and TRBJ1-2; the D gene remains uncertain. The sequence was obtained from a man younger than 35 in good health. Some clones in this sample may be carry-over from other donors' samples. The sample taken for sequencing was memory CD4+ T cells from PBMCs. The intended sense of this specimen's cell subset or site label: CD45RA-negative fraction. CDR3 protein: CASSLRETQDYTF. The nucleotides read TGTGCCAGCAGCCTCCGCGAGACCCAGGACTACACCTTC. With the rest looked up from the reference TRBV5-4 and TRBJ1-2 genes rather than sequenced, the full variable domain is ETGVTQSPTHLIKTRGQQVTLRCSSQSGHNTVSWYQQALGQGPQFIFQYYREEENGRGNFPPRFSGLQFPNYSSELNVNALELDDSALYLCASSLRETQDYTFGSGTRLTVV.